The 21 T cell receptor beta chains presented below share a single source sample, sequenced in a study of shared clonotypes between healthy human individuals (dated by TCRdb to the early 2020s). Receptors were amplified or captured by the immunoSEQ multiplex PCR assay. TCRdb stores this immuneACCESS table with in-frame sequences only. Part of the clones is absent; in the studies checked, under half of the shortfall reflects unresolved V genes, and no reason is known for the rest. For this sample the table gives 1 million to 1.2 million clones, of which roughly 80% were detected only once. Of the sample, 0.89% is held by the ten largest clones. Sequencing was carried out using memory CD4+ T cells from PBMCs. The cell subset or site tag for this specimen amounts to: CD45RA-negative fraction. The receptors come from a man younger than 35 in good health. Some clones in this sample may be carry-over from other donors' samples.

This clone turned up a few times. The chain is built from TRBV19 and TRBJ1-1; no firm D call. The CDR3 has 15 residues. Per germline, CDR1 LNHDA and CDR2 SQIVND (reference sequence). The ends were cut back, 2 bases at V and 1 base at J, with 11 bases in the middle. The CDR3 loop is CASSISQARNTEAFF. CDR3 coding DNA: TGTGCCAGTAGTATATCCCAGGCAAGGAACACTGAAGCTTTCTTT.

The rearrangement joins TRBV28 to TRBJ2-2; D assignment may be TRBD1 or TRBD2 (5 bases each). Looked up from germline, CDR1 is MDHEN and CDR2 is SYDVKM. V shed 1 base and J shed 3 bases, with 9 bases lying between them. The CDR3 loop spans 15 amino acids. CDR3 sequence reads: CASSLSVGDTGELFF. The CDR3 nucleotides are TGTGCCAGCAGTTTATCTGTGGGGGACACCGGGGAGCTGTTTTTT. Using reference TRBV28 and TRBJ2-2 for the parts outside the CDR3, the full variable domain is DVKVTQSSRYLVKRTGEKVFLECVQDMDHENMFWYRQDPGLGLRLIYFSYDVKMKEKGDIPEGYSVSREKKERFSLILESASTNQTSMYLCASSLSVGDTGELFFGEGSRLTVL.

This clone was seen ten or more times. The chain's CDR3 is CASRGLTYEQYF. In nucleotides, the CDR3 is TGTGCCAGCCGGGGACTAACCTACGAGCAGTACTTC. V usage is TRBV18 and J usage is TRBJ2-7, with 7 bases aligning to TRBD2. Germline loops: CDR1 KGHSH, CDR2 LQKENI. After removal of 8 bases from V and 2 bases from J, the junction contained 3 bases not matched to a gene. The CDR3 loop spans 12 amino acids.

The chain carries TRBV28 and TRBJ1-2, with a weak D call TRBD1 (5 bases). Trimming stripped 5 bases from V and 7 bases from J, with 17 bases between. The V gene's germline CDR1 is MDHEN and CDR2 SYDVKM. The CDR3 runs 14 residues. CDR3 DNA sequence: TGTGCCAGCAGTCGGGAACCGGGACTAACTGGCTACACCTTC. Its protein is CASSREPGLTGYTF.

The V and J genes are TRBV7-2 and TRBJ2-3; TRBD2 matches at 10 bases. The CDR3 has 16 residues. In germline, CDR1 is SGHTA, CDR2 FQGNSA. J lost 11 bases, V lost 3 bases, and 14 bases had no gene match. The CDR3 protein is CASSFWEAGGRVWQYF. CDR3 DNA: TGTGCCAGCAGCTTTTGGGAAGCGGGAGGGCGGGTGTGGCAGTATTTT.

This clone was counted only a few times. The gene calls are TRBV4-3 and TRBJ2-7, with TRBD2 identical over 11 bases. CDR1 and CDR2 (germline): LGHNA, YSLEER. The CDR3 has 16 residues. With 0 bases clipped from V and 4 bases from J, the junction kept 5 bases outside the gene matches. This CDR3 is CASSQDWLAGGYEQYF. In nucleotides, the CDR3 is TGCGCCAGCAGCCAAGATTGGCTAGCGGGAGGTTACGAGCAGTACTTC.

The chain combines TRBV10-2 with TRBJ2-5; 10 bases align to TRBD2. This CDR3 spans 13 amino acids. With 5 bases clipped from V and 4 bases from J, the junction kept 1 base outside the gene matches. The germline gives CDR1 WSHSY, CDR2 SAAADI. Here the CDR3 DNA reads TGCGCCAGCAGTCTAGCGGGAGTAGAGACCCAGTACTTC. It is translated as CASSLAGVETQYF.

The V gene is TRBV5-1, the J gene TRBJ2-1; 14 bases line up with TRBD2. After removal of 7 bases from V and 7 bases from J, the junction contained 7 bases not matched to a gene. The CDR3 runs 15 residues. Germline V gives CDR1 SGHRS, CDR2 YFSETQ. The CDR3 nucleotides read TGCGCCAGCGAGACCGGGACTAGCGGGAGAAATGAGCAGTTCTTC. Protein sequence: CASETGTSGRNEQFF.

This chain uses TRBV28 with TRBJ1-4, with 9 positions matching TRBD1. This CDR3 comprises 18 residues. Per germline, CDR1 MDHEN and CDR2 SYDVKM. The V segment lost 5 bases and the J segment 0 bases; nucleotides outside the gene matches: 10. The chain's CDR3 is CASSQSRQGVTTNEKLFF. The CDR3, as DNA: TGTGCCAGCAGTCAATCAAGACAGGGGGTTACAACTAATGAAAAACTGTTTTTT.

The chain has TRBV28 and TRBJ1-2; D remains ambiguous. The CDR3 totals 12 residues. Trimming cost V 11 bases and J 5 bases, with 15 bases left between them. CDR1 is MDHEN and CDR2 is SYDVKM in the germline V gene. The CDR3 sequence is CAAERSPYGYTF. The CDR3 region has the DNA TGTGCCGCCGAAAGGAGCCCGTATGGCTACACCTTC.

The chain links TRBV28 to TRBJ2-5; 12 bases agree with TRBD2. Trimming removed 4 bases from V and 7 bases from J; junction bases left unmatched: 13. Germline V gene data show CDR1 as MDHEN and CDR2 as SYDVKM. The CDR3 is 17 amino acids. CDR3 in amino acids: CASSWTSGTPPVGTQYF. CDR3 bases: TGTGCCAGCAGTTGGACTAGCGGGACCCCCCCCGTCGGGACCCAGTACTTC.

The chain joins TRBV30 to TRBJ2-7, with TRBD2 matching over 7 bases. The CDR3 loop spans 15 amino acids. The germline V gene has CDR1 GTSNPN and CDR2 SVGIG (reference sequence). Trimming cost V 0 bases and J 7 bases; bases outside gene matches: 12. The DNA for the CDR3 is TGTGCCTGGAGTGTATTTGGACTAGGAATCGGAGAGCAGTACTTC. It yields the protein CAWSVFGLGIGEQYF.

The rearrangement links TRBV9 to TRBJ1-2, with D maybe TRBD1 (5 bases). Trimming removed 0 bases at V and 0 bases at J, with 9 bases between. This CDR3 comprises 15 residues. Germline V gene data show CDR1 as SGDLS and CDR2 as YYNGEE. The CDR3 nucleotides are TGTGCCAGCAGCGTAGGAGCCAGGGCTAACTATGGCTACACCTTC. Its protein is CASSVGARANYGYTF.

The genes are TRBV6-5 and TRBJ2-7; D is perhaps TRBD1 (7 bases). V was shortened by 2 bases and J by 3 bases, with 17 bases between the two germline ends. The CDR3 consists of 16 residues. Germline V gives CDR1 MNHEY, CDR2 SVGAGI. In DNA, the CDR3 is TGTGCCAGCAGTTACCGGCAGGGGGGATCTGGCTACGAGCAGTACTTC. It codes for CASSYRQGGSGYEQYF.

The chain is built from TRBV5-1 and TRBJ1-2; D uncertain. CDR1 SGHRS and CDR2 YFSETQ come from the germline V gene. V was shortened by 3 bases and J by 5 bases, with 11 bases between the two germline ends. This CDR3 is built from 13 residues. DNA for the CDR3: TGCGCCAGCAGCTCGGACTTGCGTTATGGCTACACCTTC. Protein: CASSSDLRYGYTF.

This rearrangement joins TRBV2 to TRBJ1-2; 7 nucleotides agree with TRBD1. Looked up from germline, CDR1 is SNHLY and CDR2 is FYNNEI. The CDR3 sequence is 16 residues long. Unmatched junction bases numbered 16, after V lost 8 bases and J lost 4 bases. Here the CDR3 reads CASRSTRGQTVYGYTF. The CDR3 DNA is TGTGCCAGCCGCTCGACCCGGGGACAGACCGTCTATGGCTACACCTTC.

The chain joins TRBV4-1 to TRBJ2-5, with no clear D. The germline gives CDR1 MGHRA, CDR2 YSYEKL. The length of the CDR3 is 15 residues. Trimming removed 0 bases at V and 7 bases at J, with 15 bases between. CDR3 nucleotides: TGCGCCAGCAGCCAAGATCGGGCAGCTTACGGGACCCAGTACTTC. Residues: CASSQDRAAYGTQYF.

The chain carries TRBV9 and TRBJ2-1, with D unclear. Germline CDR1 and CDR2: SGDLS and YYNGEE. There are 15 residues in the CDR3. The V gene lost 4 bases and the J gene lost 0 bases, with 11 bases spanning the gap. CDR3 sequence reads: CASSPRSFSYNEQFF. The DNA for the CDR3 is TGTGCCAGCAGCCCCAGGAGTTTCTCCTACAATGAGCAGTTCTTC.

The genes are TRBV7-2 and TRBJ2-1; D is possibly TRBD2 (6 bases). The length of the CDR3 is 14 residues. Trimming left V 5 bases short and J 7 bases short, with 15 bases between. The germline V gene encodes CDR1 SGHTA and CDR2 FQGNSA. The CDR3 is CASSLSGLINEQFF. The CDR3 DNA follows: TGTGCCAGCAGCCTCTCCGGACTAATAAATGAGCAGTTCTTC.

The chain links TRBV28 to TRBJ2-7; 12 bases are a match to TRBD1. The CDR3 sequence is 14 residues long. With 8 bases clipped from V and 3 bases from J, the junction kept 5 bases outside the gene matches. Looked up from germline, CDR1 is MDHEN and CDR2 is SYDVKM. The CDR3 sequence is CASWDRGPGYEQYF. The CDR3 DNA follows: TGTGCCAGCTGGGACAGGGGGCCCGGCTACGAGCAGTACTTC.

This clone has only a few counts. The chain has TRBV15 and TRBJ1-1; the D is unclear. The germline V gene has CDR1 LNHNV and CDR2 YYDKDF (reference sequence). This CDR3 region has 16 residues. The V end lost 2 bases, the J end lost 1 base, and 14 bases lay between the germline ends. CDR3 sequence: CATSRPGQIANTEAFF. The CDR3 region has the DNA TGTGCCACCAGCAGACCAGGCCAAATCGCGAACACTGAAGCTTTCTTT.